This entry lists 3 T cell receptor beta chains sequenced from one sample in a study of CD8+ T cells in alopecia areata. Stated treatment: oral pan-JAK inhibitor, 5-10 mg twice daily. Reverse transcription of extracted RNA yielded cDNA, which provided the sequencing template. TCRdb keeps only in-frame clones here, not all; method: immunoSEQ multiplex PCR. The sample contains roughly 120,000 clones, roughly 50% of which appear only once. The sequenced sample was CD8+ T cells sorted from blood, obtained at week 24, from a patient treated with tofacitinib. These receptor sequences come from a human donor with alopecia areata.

CDR3 region: CASNVGQIAFF. The CDR3 region has the DNA TGTGCCAGCAATGTCGGGCAAATCGCTTTCTTT. The chain recombines TRBV6-5 with TRBJ1-1, with D hard to call. The V and J ends lost 7 bases and 11 bases respectively, with 14 bases between them. Germline V lookup: CDR1 MNHEY, CDR2 SVGAGI. The CDR3 covers 11 residues.

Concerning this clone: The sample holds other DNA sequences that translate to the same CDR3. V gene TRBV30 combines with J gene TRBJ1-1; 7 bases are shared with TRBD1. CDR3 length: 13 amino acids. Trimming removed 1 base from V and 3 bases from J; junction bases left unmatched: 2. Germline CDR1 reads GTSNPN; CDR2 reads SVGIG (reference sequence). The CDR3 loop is CAWSEDRDTEAFF. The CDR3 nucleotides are TGTGCCTGGAGTGAAGACAGGGACACTGAAGCTTTCTTT. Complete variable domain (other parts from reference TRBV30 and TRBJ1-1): SQTIHQWPATLVQPVGSPLSLECTVEGTSNPNLYWYRQAAGRGLQLLFYSVGIGQISSEVPQNLSASRPQDRQFILSSKKLLLSDSGFYLCAWSEDRDTEAFFGQGTRLTVV.

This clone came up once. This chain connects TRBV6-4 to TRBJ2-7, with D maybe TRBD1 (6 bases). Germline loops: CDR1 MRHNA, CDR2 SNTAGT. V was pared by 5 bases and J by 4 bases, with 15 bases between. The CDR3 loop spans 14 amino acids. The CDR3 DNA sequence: TGTGCCAGCAGTTACGCGACAGGCCGTTACGAGCAGTACTTC. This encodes CASSYATGRYEQYF.